The entry below describes one TCR beta chain. The antigen remains undetermined. An immunoSEQ assay, version v3.0, was performed at survey level. Measured with immunoSEQ multiplex PCR; TCRdb has only the in-frame clones, and not every one. The profile shows 26,000 or so clones, around four fifths of them singletons. This specimen belongs to a study of long-term antiretroviral therapy in people with HIV. General observations from the study: Controls exceeded HIV repertoires in CDR3 length range.

Trimming cost V 0 bases and J 10 bases; bases outside gene matches: 11. Germline CDR1 and CDR2: SGDLS and YYNGEE. The CDR3 runs 16 residues. The receptor's source is a man aged 18 to 30 with HIV. This sample comprised unsorted PBMCs, obtained 1.5 years before starting antiretroviral therapy. This chain connects TRBV9 to TRBJ2-1; 9 bases fit TRBD1. CDR3 nucleotide sequence: TGTGCCAGCAGCGTAGCTGCACAGGACAGGGGTCACGAGCAGTTCTTC. Translation: CASSVAAQDRGHEQFF. Complete variable domain (other parts from reference TRBV9 and TRBJ2-1): DSGVTQTPKHLITATGQRVTLRCSPRSGDLSVYWYQQSLDQGLQFLIQYYNGEERAKGNILERFSAQQFPDLHSELNLSSLELGDSALYFCASSVAAQDRGHEQFFGPGTRLTVL.